This T cell receptor (beta chain) was identified during a study of Graves' ophthalmopathy and Graves' hyperthyroidism. Study information: Peripheral blood (taken before any treatment) was collected at initial diagnosis.

The TCR beta CDR3 regions underwent amplification from RNA transcripts. First-round RT-PCR used HTBI primers; second-round multiplex PCR followed. Each CDR3 protein gets one entry after TCRdb re-called the multiplex PCR reads with MiXCR. The table lists 650,000 to 800,000 distinct CDR3 sequences, roughly 41% of them singletons. The germline V gene has CDR1 SGHDN and CDR2 FVKESK. Trimming cost V 1 base and J 6 bases, with 7 bases left between them. The CDR3 has 12 amino acids. The sequenced sample was peripheral blood. This clonotype was obtained from an adult man with Graves' ophthalmopathy. This chain joins TRBV14 and TRBJ2-7, with D uncertain. DNA for the CDR3: TGTGCCAGCAGCCAAGGTGGCACCGAGCAGTACTTC. As protein: CASSQGGTEQYF.